These 15 T cell receptor beta chains were all obtained from the same sample, sequenced in a study of blood T cell dynamics during melanoma immunotherapy. Time point of the sample: pre-treatment baseline. The table came from immunoSEQ multiplex PCR; TCRdb's copy has only in-frame clones and leaves some out. Among 4,000 to 4,500 clones listed, just over 95% were seen once. The sequences come from effector memory CD8+ T cells from blood, collected from a patient treated with checkpoint blockade. These receptors originate from a human donor with melanoma.

CDR3 sequence (DNA): TGTGCCAGCAGCGTGAGGACTGAGCAGTTCTTC. It yields the protein CASSVRTEQFF. The chain employs TRBV9 and TRBJ2-1; D not certain. CDR1 is SGDLS, CDR2 YYNGEE, per germline. V gave up 2 bases and J gave up 9 bases, with 6 bases separating them. The CDR3 is 11 amino acids. The variable domain in full, with the rest retrieved from reference TRBV9 and TRBJ2-1, is DSGVTQTPKHLITATGQRVTLRCSPRSGDLSVYWYQQSLDQGLQFLIQYYNGEERAKGNILERFSAQQFPDLHSELNLSSLELGDSALYFCASSVRTEQFFGPGTRLTVL.

Here the CDR3 DNA reads TGTGCCAGCGGGACAGGGAATGAAAAACTGTTTTTT. This gives the protein CASGTGNEKLFF. The rearrangement links TRBV7-8 to TRBJ1-4; the match to TRBD1 covers 9 bases. This CDR3 is 12 amino acids long. The V segment lost 8 bases and the J segment 5 bases; nucleotides outside the gene matches: 0. Germline CDR1 and CDR2: SGHVS and FQNEAQ. Combining the CDR3 with reference TRBV7-8 and TRBJ1-4 gives the whole variable domain GAGVSQSPRYKVAKRGQDVALRCDPISGHVSLFWYQQALGQGPEFLTYFQNEAQLDKSGLPSDRFFAERPEGSVSTLKIQRTQQEDSAVYLCASGTGNEKLFFGSGTQLSVL.

The chain combines TRBV9 with TRBJ2-7; D is possibly TRBD1 or TRBD2 (6 bases each). The CDR3 runs 14 residues. Germline CDR1 is SGDLS and CDR2 is YYNGEE. Trimming pared 0 bases from V and 3 bases from J, leaving 10 bases between. CDR3 coding DNA: TGTGCCAGCAGCGTAGAGGGGGGCAGCTACGAGCAGTACTTC. This codes for CASSVEGGSYEQYF.

CDR3 protein: CASSKGEGRERRSTQYF. CDR3 sequence (DNA): TGTGCCAGCAGCAAAGGAGAGGGGAGGGAGCGCCGGTCGACCCAGTACTTC. The rearrangement uses TRBV21-1 and TRBJ2-5; TRBD2 reflects the table's D call only, with no check against the DNA. TRBV21-1 is a pseudogene. The CDR3 totals 17 residues.

The CDR3 is CASSVAWDKWEQYF. Here the CDR3 DNA reads TGTGCCAGCAGCGTAGCTTGGGACAAATGGGAGCAGTACTTC. The chain combines TRBV9 with TRBJ2-7; D may be TRBD1 (6 bases). The CDR3 consists of 14 residues. CDR1 SGDLS and CDR2 YYNGEE come from the germline V gene. V gave up 0 bases and J gave up 7 bases, with 14 bases separating them.

The chain is built from TRBV29-1 and TRBJ2-7, with D possibly matching TRBD1 (5 bases). Trimming pared 4 bases from V and 3 bases from J, leaving 7 bases between. This CDR3 is built from 11 residues. Germline V gene sequence: CDR1 SQVTM, CDR2 ANQGSEA. CDR3 DNA sequence: TGCAGCGTTGGCAGGGACTACGAGCAGTACTTC. Translating it yields CSVGRDYEQYF.

DNA of the CDR3: TGTGCCAGCAGCGGACAGGGCTATTATGGCTACACCTTC. Translating gives CASSGQGYYGYTF. The genes are TRBV27 and TRBJ1-2, with TRBD1 matching 8 bases. Trimming at V came to 6 bases and at J to 5 bases, leaving 5 bases not matched to a gene. This CDR3 spans 13 amino acids. In germline, CDR1 is MNHEY, CDR2 SMNVEV (reference sequence).

The J gene is TRBJ2-3, the V gene TRBV14; perhaps TRBD2 as D (6 bases). Germline lookup yields CDR1 SGHDN and CDR2 FVKESK. The CDR3 extends over 14 amino acids. Trimming shortened V by 4 bases and J by 1 base, and 9 bases separated the two germline ends. This chain's CDR3 is CASSPSGRTDTQYF. The CDR3 DNA sequence: TGTGCCAGCAGCCCCAGCGGGCGCACAGATACGCAGTATTTT.

The V call is TRBV9, the J call TRBJ2-1; TRBD2 is a possible D gene (6 bases). V lost 3 bases to trimming and J lost 4 bases, with 14 bases between them. Germline assignment: CDR1 SGDLS and CDR2 YYNGEE. CDR3 size: 15 residues. Here the CDR3 DNA reads TGTGCCAGCAGCGGCGGAGGGGCCGAGTACAATGAGCAGTTCTTC. Translation: CASSGGGAEYNEQFF.

This chain connects TRBV18 to TRBJ2-2; 9 bases agree with TRBD1. Germline CDR1 is KGHSH and CDR2 is LQKENI. CDR3 length equals 16 residues. V shed 3 bases and J 7 bases; nucleotides not matched to a gene: 9. CDR3 coding DNA: TGTGCCAGCTCACCGCCCGGGACAGGGCCTGACGGGGAGCTGTTTTTT. It translates to CASSPPGTGPDGELFF.

This chain connects TRBV5-6 to TRBJ1-2; D remains unclear. V was cut by 4 bases and J by 4 bases, with 14 bases left in between. This CDR3 comprises 14 residues. Germline V gives CDR1 SGHDT, CDR2 YYEEEE. The CDR3 nucleotides are TGTGCCAGCAGCGCGCAACAGAGCGTCTATGGCTACACCTTC. Its translation is CASSAQQSVYGYTF.

The chain is built from TRBV5-1 and TRBJ2-7; no reliable D call. CDR3 length: 12 residues. V shed 3 bases and J shed 6 bases, with 10 bases lying between them. Germline V gene lookup returns CDR1 SGHRS and CDR2 YFSETQ. In nucleotides, the CDR3 is TGCGCCAGCAGCTGGGCCCTCGGCGAGCAGTACTTC. This encodes CASSWALGEQYF.

The genes are TRBV28 and TRBJ2-7, with TRBD2 as a possible D gene (6 bases). V was shortened by 4 bases and J by 3 bases, with 16 bases between the two germline ends. Germline loops: CDR1 MDHEN, CDR2 SYDVKM. The CDR3 loop spans 15 amino acids. The CDR3 DNA follows: TGTGCCAGCAGTTGGACCCCCGGGAGATTCTACGAGCAGTACTTC. The encoded protein is CASSWTPGRFYEQYF.

The J gene is TRBJ2-5, the V gene TRBV15; D perhaps matches TRBD1 (6 bases). V lost 4 bases to trimming and J lost 4 bases, with 16 bases between them. The CDR3 runs to 15 residues. CDR1 is LNHNV, CDR2 YYDKDF, per germline (reference sequence). The CDR3 reads CATSTSLGAGETQYF. In DNA form, the CDR3 reads TGTGCCACCAGCACATCCCTGGGGGCCGGAGAGACCCAGTACTTC.

V and J are TRBV5-8 and TRBJ2-7; no clear D gene. V dropped 4 bases and J dropped 3 bases, with 5 bases sitting between them. CDR1 SGHTS and CDR2 YDEGEE come from the germline V gene. The CDR3 has 11 amino acids. The DNA of the CDR3 is TGTGCCAGCAGCCAAATCTACGAGCAGTACTTC. This sequence encodes CASSQIYEQYF.